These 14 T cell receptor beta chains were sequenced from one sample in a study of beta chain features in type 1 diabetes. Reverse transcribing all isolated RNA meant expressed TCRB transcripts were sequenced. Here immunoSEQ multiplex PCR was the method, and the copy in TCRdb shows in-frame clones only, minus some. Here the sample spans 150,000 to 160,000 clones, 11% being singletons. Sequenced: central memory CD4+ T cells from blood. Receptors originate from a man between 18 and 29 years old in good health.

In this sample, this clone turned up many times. This chain's CDR3 is CAWSLLGVNYGYTF. CDR3 DNA: TGTGCCTGGAGTTTGCTCGGGGTAAACTATGGCTACACCTTC. The chain joins TRBV30 to TRBJ1-2, with D unresolved. The CDR3 runs 14 residues. Germline V CDR1 and CDR2: GTSNPN, SVGIG (reference sequence). V lost 2 bases and J lost 2, with 12 bases in between. Looking up the rest from reference TRBV30 and TRBJ1-2 gives the full variable domain: SQTIHQWPATLVQPVGSPLSLECTVEGTSNPNLYWYRQAAGRGLQLLFYSVGIGQISSEVPQNLSASRPQDRQFILSSKKLLLSDSGFYLCAWSLLGVNYGYTFGSGTRLTVV.

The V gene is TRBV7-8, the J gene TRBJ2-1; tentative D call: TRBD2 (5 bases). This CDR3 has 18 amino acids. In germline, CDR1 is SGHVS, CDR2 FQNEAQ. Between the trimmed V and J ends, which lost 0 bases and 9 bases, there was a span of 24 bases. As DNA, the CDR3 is TGTGCCAGCAGCTTAGCGTCAAGAGGAGGAGGACGAAAAATTGAGCAGTTCTTC. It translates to CASSLASRGGGRKIEQFF.

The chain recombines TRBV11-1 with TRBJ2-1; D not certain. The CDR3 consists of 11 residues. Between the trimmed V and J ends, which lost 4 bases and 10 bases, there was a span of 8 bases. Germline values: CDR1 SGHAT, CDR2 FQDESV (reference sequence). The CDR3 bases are TGTGCCAGCAGCTCCCGTGGGGAGCAGTTCTTC. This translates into CASSSRGEQFF.

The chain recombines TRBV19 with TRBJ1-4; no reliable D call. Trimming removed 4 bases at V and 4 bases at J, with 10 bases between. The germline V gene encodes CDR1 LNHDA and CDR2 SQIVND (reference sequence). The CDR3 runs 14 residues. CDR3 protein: CASSNRRINEKLFF. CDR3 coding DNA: TGTGCCAGTAGTAATCGGCGGATTAATGAAAAACTGTTTTTT.

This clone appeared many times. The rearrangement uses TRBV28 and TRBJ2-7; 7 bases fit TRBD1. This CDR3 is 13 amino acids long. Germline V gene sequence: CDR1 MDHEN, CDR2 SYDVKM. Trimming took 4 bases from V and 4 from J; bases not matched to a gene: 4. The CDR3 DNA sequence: TGTGCCAGCAGTTCGGCCAGGGGGTACGAGCAGTACTTC. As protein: CASSSARGYEQYF.

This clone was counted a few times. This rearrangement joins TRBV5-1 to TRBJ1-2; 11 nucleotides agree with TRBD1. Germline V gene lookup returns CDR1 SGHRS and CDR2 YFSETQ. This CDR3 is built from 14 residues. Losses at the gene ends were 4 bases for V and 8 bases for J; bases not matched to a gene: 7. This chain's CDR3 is CASSGGQGALGYTF. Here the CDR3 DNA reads TGCGCCAGCAGCGGCGGACAGGGGGCATTAGGCTACACCTTC.

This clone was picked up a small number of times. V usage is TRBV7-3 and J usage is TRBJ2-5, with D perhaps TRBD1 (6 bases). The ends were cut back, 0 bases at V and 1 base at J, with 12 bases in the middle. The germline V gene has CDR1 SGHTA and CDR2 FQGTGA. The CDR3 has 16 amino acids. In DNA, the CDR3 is TGTGCCAGCAGCTTAACGGGTCAGGGGACCCAAGAGACCCAGTACTTC. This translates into CASSLTGQGTQETQYF.

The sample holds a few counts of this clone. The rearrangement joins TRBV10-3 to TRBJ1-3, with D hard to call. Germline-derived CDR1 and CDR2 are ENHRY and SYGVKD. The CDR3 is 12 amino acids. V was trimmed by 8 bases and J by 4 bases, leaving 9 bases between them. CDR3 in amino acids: CAIESGGNTIYF. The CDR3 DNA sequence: TGTGCCATCGAGTCCGGAGGAAACACCATATATTTT.

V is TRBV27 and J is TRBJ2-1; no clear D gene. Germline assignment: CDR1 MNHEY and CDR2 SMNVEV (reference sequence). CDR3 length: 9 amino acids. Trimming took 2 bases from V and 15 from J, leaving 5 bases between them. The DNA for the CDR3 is TGTGCCAGCAGTTTAGTGGGGTTCTTC. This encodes CASSLVGFF.

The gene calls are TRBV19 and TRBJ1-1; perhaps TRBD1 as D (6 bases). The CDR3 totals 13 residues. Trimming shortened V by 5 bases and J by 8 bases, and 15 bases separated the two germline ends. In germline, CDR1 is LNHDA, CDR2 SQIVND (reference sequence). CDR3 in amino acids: CASSHSDRWEAFF. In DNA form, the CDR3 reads TGTGCCAGTAGTCACTCCGACAGGTGGGAAGCTTTCTTT.

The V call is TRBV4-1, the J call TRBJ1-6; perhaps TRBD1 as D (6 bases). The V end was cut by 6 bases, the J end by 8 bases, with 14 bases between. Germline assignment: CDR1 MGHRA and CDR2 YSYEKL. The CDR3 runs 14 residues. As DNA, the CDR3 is TGCGCCAGCAGTCAACCGGGACAAGATTCACCCCTCCACTTT. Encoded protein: CASSQPGQDSPLHF.

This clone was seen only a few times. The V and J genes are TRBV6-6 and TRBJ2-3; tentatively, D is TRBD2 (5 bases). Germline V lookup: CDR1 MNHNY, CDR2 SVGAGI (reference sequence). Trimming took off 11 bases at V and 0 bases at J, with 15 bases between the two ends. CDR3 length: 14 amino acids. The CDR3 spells CAVRSDSSTDTQYF. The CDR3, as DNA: TGTGCCGTTCGGTCGGACTCCAGCACAGATACGCAGTATTTT.

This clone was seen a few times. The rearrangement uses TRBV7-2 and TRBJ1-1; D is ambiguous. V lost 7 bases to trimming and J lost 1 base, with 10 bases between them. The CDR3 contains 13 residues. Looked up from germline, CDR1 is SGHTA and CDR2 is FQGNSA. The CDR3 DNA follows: TGTGCCAGCATCCCCCCCGGGAACACTGAAGCTTTCTTT. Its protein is CASIPPGNTEAFF.

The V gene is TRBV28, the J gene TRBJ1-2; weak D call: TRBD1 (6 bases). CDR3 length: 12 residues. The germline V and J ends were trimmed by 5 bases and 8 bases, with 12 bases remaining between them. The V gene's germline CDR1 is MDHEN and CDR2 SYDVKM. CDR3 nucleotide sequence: TGTGCCAGCAGTAAGCAGGACAGAGGCTACACCTTC. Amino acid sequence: CASSKQDRGYTF.